These 3 T cell receptor beta chains originate from one sample sequenced in a study of graft-versus-host responses after intestinal transplantation. Data came from immunoSEQ multiplex PCR; TCRdb stores just in-frame clones and leaves some out. The data contain roughly 80,000 clones, about nine tenths of them singletons. The source material was PBMCs, sampled 98 days after intestinal transplantation. These receptors all come from a human patient who received an intestinal transplant, so some T cells may come from the graft donor.

The chain joins TRBV6-5 to TRBJ2-7; TRBD2 aligns across 8 bases. Germline V gene data show CDR1 as MNHEY and CDR2 as SVGAGI. This CDR3 contains 15 residues. J gave up 5 bases and V 6 bases, and 12 bases lay outside the gene matches. The CDR3 nucleotides read TGTGCCAGCAGACTAGGGGCGGGGGGAGGTGACGAGCAGTACTTC. Protein: CASRLGAGGGDEQYF.

This chain joins TRBV5-1 and TRBJ2-3; D call uncertain. The length of the CDR3 is 14 residues. With 2 bases removed from V and 2 bases from J, the gap between germline ends came to 9 bases. Germline V gene sequence: CDR1 SGHRS, CDR2 YFSETQ. CDR3 protein: CASSFRSDTDTQYF. The CDR3 coding sequence is TGCGCCAGCAGCTTTAGGTCGGACACAGATACGCAGTATTTT.

The chain recombines TRBV2 with TRBJ2-5; 9 bases fit TRBD2. Trimming removed 5 bases from V and 2 bases from J; junction bases left unmatched: 3. CDR3 size: 14 residues. Germline assignment: CDR1 SNHLY and CDR2 FYNNEI. The CDR3 DNA sequence: TGTGCCAGCAGTATTAGCGGGGGTCAAGAGACCCAGTACTTC. Amino acids: CASSISGGQETQYF.